The 25 T cell receptor beta chains presented below share a single source sample, sequenced in a study of T cell clonotyping in hematopoietic cell transplantation. Assay used: immunoSEQ multiplex PCR; TCRdb lists only in-frame clones, some missing. Of 7,000 or so clones listed, about 87% were seen once; the top ten hold 4.5% to 5.5%. The sequenced sample was PBMCs, obtained 100 days after allogeneic stem cell transplant. These receptors were taken from a male patient aged 50 to 60 who had an allogeneic stem cell transplant from a related donor, so the T cells may come from the graft donor. Some clones in this sample may be carry-over from other donors' samples.

On this clone itself: A junction boundary mismatches the germline segment, possibly from a read error. This sequence joins TRBV28 and TRBJ2-7, with 8 bases aligning to TRBD1. CDR3 size: 14 residues. Per germline, CDR1 MDHEN and CDR2 SYDVKM. CDR3 sequence reads: CASSPGTGPYEQHF. CDR3 sequence (DNA): TGTGCCAGCAGCCCCGGGACAGGTCCCTACGAGCAGCACTTC.

J is TRBJ2-5 and V is TRBV6-5, with a possible D match to TRBD2 (6 bases). The germline CDR1 and CDR2 sequences are MNHEY and SVGAGI. V lost 6 bases to trimming and J lost 5 bases, with 13 bases between them. This CDR3 spans 13 amino acids. CDR3 nucleotide sequence: TGTGCCAGCAGACCCTGGGGGGAGGAGACCCAGTACTTC. It encodes CASRPWGEETQYF.

For the CDR3, the DNA is TGCGCCAGCAGCCAAGTTCTAGCCACCTACAATGAGCAGTTCTTC. Its translation: CASSQVLATYNEQFF. This chain links TRBV4-3 with TRBJ2-1; tentative D call: TRBD2 (5 bases). This CDR3 has 15 residues. Germline values: CDR1 LGHNA, CDR2 YSLEER. V gave up 1 base and J gave up 2 bases, with 9 bases separating them.

V gene TRBV30 combines with J gene TRBJ2-3, with 10 bases aligning to TRBD2. The V segment lost 2 bases and the J segment 3 bases; nucleotides outside the gene matches: 5. The length of the CDR3 is 15 residues. The germline V gene encodes CDR1 GTSNPN and CDR2 SVGIG (reference sequence). CDR3 nucleotide sequence: TGTGCCTGGAGTAGGCTAGCGGGGGATACAGATACGCAGTATTTT. Translated: CAWSRLAGDTDTQYF. The whole variable domain, filled in from reference TRBV30 and TRBJ2-3, reads SQTIHQWPATLVQPVGSPLSLECTVEGTSNPNLYWYRQAAGRGLQLLFYSVGIGQISSEVPQNLSASRPQDRQFILSSKKLLLSDSGFYLCAWSRLAGDTDTQYFGPGTRLTVL.

This clone was picked up a small number of times. The V and J genes are TRBV19 and TRBJ1-5, with a weak D call TRBD1 (6 bases). V lost 4 bases and J 6 bases, leaving 10 bases between the germline ends. The CDR3 has 13 amino acids. Germline V gives CDR1 LNHDA, CDR2 SQIVND (reference sequence). In DNA, the CDR3 is TGTGCCAGTAGTACAGGGGAGGGTCAGCCCCAGCATTTT. Residues: CASSTGEGQPQHF.

This chain uses TRBV2 with TRBJ1-2; maybe TRBD1 (5 bases). In germline, CDR1 is SNHLY, CDR2 FYNNEI. The CDR3 consists of 15 residues. V shed 2 bases and J shed 4 bases, with 14 bases lying between them. The CDR3 DNA reads TGTGCCAGCAGTGAAATGCAGGGAGCAAGCTATGGCTACACCTTC. Its translation is CASSEMQGASYGYTF.

The chain has TRBV27 and TRBJ1-2; 8 bases map to TRBD1. V shed 6 bases, J shed 2 bases, and the junction held 11 bases outside the gene matches. Germline V lookup: CDR1 MNHEY, CDR2 SMNVEV (reference sequence). The CDR3 consists of 16 residues. The CDR3 DNA reads as TGTGCCAGCAGCCCGAACGCGGGACAGGTGAACTATGGCTACACCTTC. Translating it yields CASSPNAGQVNYGYTF.

This clone showed up just once. The CDR3 here is CASSGGTGYEQYF. The DNA for the CDR3 is TGCGCCAGCAGCGGAGGGACAGGGTACGAGCAGTACTTC. The chain combines TRBV4-3 with TRBJ2-5; 9 bases are shared with TRBD1. The assigned J gene may be wrong: the sequence end matches TRBJ2-7 better. The germline gives CDR1 LGHNA, CDR2 YSLEER. This CDR3 region has 13 residues.

The rearrangement joins TRBV29-1 to TRBJ2-7, with D maybe TRBD2 (6 bases). The CDR3 runs 13 residues. Germline CDR1 and CDR2: SQVTM and ANQGSEA. The ends were cut back, 4 bases at V and 6 bases at J, with 16 bases in the middle. This chain's CDR3 is CSVVSRGMGEQYF. Written as DNA, the CDR3 is TGCAGCGTTGTGTCCCGCGGGATGGGCGAGCAGTACTTC.

V usage is TRBV10-3 and J usage is TRBJ1-5; weak D call: TRBD1 (5 bases). This CDR3 is 14 amino acids long. Germline CDR1 and CDR2: ENHRY and SYGVKD. Trimming removed 11 bases from V and 0 bases from J, with 14 bases in between. This CDR3 is CAHCRAYSNQPQHF. CDR3 coding DNA: TGTGCCCACTGCAGGGCCTATAGCAATCAGCCCCAGCATTTT.

The rearrangement uses TRBV30 and TRBJ1-1; D is perhaps TRBD1 (5 bases). Germline V gives CDR1 GTSNPN, CDR2 SVGIG (reference sequence). This CDR3 region has 12 residues. Trimming pared 5 bases from V and 5 bases from J, leaving 12 bases between. The DNA of the CDR3 is TGTGCCTGGCAAGGGGTGCGGACTGAAGCTTTCTTT. This codes for CAWQGVRTEAFF. The entire variable domain, with the rest obtained from reference TRBV30 and TRBJ1-1, is as follows: SQTIHQWPATLVQPVGSPLSLECTVEGTSNPNLYWYRQAAGRGLQLLFYSVGIGQISSEVPQNLSASRPQDRQFILSSKKLLLSDSGFYLCAWQGVRTEAFFGQGTRLTVV.

V gene TRBV28 combines with J gene TRBJ1-4; D unresolved. The CDR3 runs to 15 residues. Trimming left V 5 bases short and J 4 bases short, with 14 bases between. Germline CDR1 is MDHEN and CDR2 is SYDVKM. The CDR3, as DNA: TGTGCCAGCAGTCTGGGGTCACTTAGTAATGAAAAACTGTTTTTT. Its protein product is CASSLGSLSNEKLFF.

The V and J genes are TRBV6-5 and TRBJ1-1; possible D gene TRBD1, 6 bases. This CDR3 contains 15 residues. With 6 bases removed from V and 1 base from J, the gap between germline ends came to 15 bases. Germline CDR1 MNHEY, CDR2 SVGAGI. The CDR3 reads CASRRGFPPNTEAFF. The CDR3 coding sequence is TGTGCCAGCAGAAGGGGGTTCCCCCCGAACACTGAAGCTTTCTTT.

This chain connects TRBV7-2 to TRBJ2-7; D is unresolved. The CDR3 runs 14 residues. Per germline, CDR1 SGHTA and CDR2 FQGNSA. Trimming cost V 1 base and J 0 bases, with 7 bases left between them. CDR3 loop: CASSLEADSYEQYF. In DNA form, the CDR3 reads TGTGCCAGCAGCTTAGAGGCGGACTCCTACGAGCAGTACTTC.

This clone has just one count. The J gene is TRBJ2-2, the V gene TRBV18; D unresolved. The CDR3 is 16 amino acids. Trimming took 4 bases from V and 3 from J, leaving 15 bases between them. Germline-derived CDR1 and CDR2 are KGHSH and LQKENI. The CDR3 DNA sequence: TGTGCCAGCTCACTCTCAGTCACCGTCGACACCGGGGAGCTGTTTTTT. Translating gives CASSLSVTVDTGELFF.

The chain combines TRBV27 with TRBJ2-7, with TRBD1 identical over 7 bases. V trimming: 5 bases; J trimming: 2 bases; junction bases outside the gene matches: 9. CDR1 and CDR2 from the germline V gene are MNHEY and SMNVEV (reference sequence). The CDR3 runs to 15 residues. Here the CDR3 reads CASSKDRAYTYEQYF. CDR3 DNA sequence: TGTGCCAGCAGTAAAGACAGGGCTTACACCTACGAGCAGTACTTC.

This clone was observed a few times. The chain carries TRBV6-6 and TRBJ2-5; 7 bases map to TRBD1. The germline V gene has CDR1 MNHNY and CDR2 SVGAGI (reference sequence). After removal of 5 bases from V and 2 bases from J, the junction contained 5 bases not matched to a gene. The CDR3 extends over 14 amino acids. The CDR3, as DNA: TGTGCCAGCAGTCTGACAGGGCTACAAGAGACCCAGTACTTC. It specifies CASSLTGLQETQYF.

The gene calls are TRBV7-8 and TRBJ2-7; D not certain. V lost 2 bases and J lost 2, with 10 bases in between. The CDR3 is 14 amino acids. Germline values: CDR1 SGHVS, CDR2 FQNEAQ. The CDR3 loop reads CASSLLGRTYEQYF. CDR3 DNA sequence: TGTGCCAGCAGCTTATTAGGCCGAACCTACGAGCAGTACTTC.

The genes are TRBV6-6 and TRBJ1-2; D remains unclear. The CDR3 is 13 amino acids. Trimming shortened V by 2 bases and J by 0 bases, and 4 bases separated the two germline ends. From germline, CDR1 is MNHNY and CDR2 SVGAGI (reference sequence). The CDR3 sequence is CASSYRANYGYTF. DNA for the CDR3: TGTGCCAGCAGTTACCGGGCTAACTATGGCTACACCTTC.

The gene calls are TRBV6-5 and TRBJ1-2; 10 bases align to TRBD1. The CDR3 consists of 14 residues. Trimming removed 6 bases from V and 6 bases from J; junction bases left unmatched: 7. Germline V gene sequence: CDR1 MNHEY, CDR2 SVGAGI. The CDR3 sequence is CASRETGGVHGYTF. The DNA of the CDR3 is TGTGCCAGCAGAGAGACAGGGGGCGTTCATGGCTACACCTTC.

This chain uses TRBV5-1 with TRBJ2-3; 9 bases map to TRBD2. Germline trimming cut 7 bases from V and 7 bases from J; bases unmatched to any gene: 10. The CDR3 length is 14 residues. The germline V gene has CDR1 SGHRS and CDR2 YFSETQ. In DNA form, the CDR3 reads TGCGCCAGCCTGGCGGGGGGGGGCGGAAATACGCAGTATTTT. Residues: CASLAGGGGNTQYF.

The V and J genes are TRBV5-1 and TRBJ1-5; TRBD1 matches at 10 bases. Trimming at V came to 0 bases and at J to 2 bases, leaving 2 bases not matched to a gene. The CDR3 runs 16 residues. Germline CDR1 and CDR2: SGHRS and YFSETQ. The CDR3 is CASSLGDRGGNQPQHF. The CDR3 DNA reads as TGCGCCAGCAGCTTGGGGGACAGGGGAGGCAATCAGCCCCAGCATTTT.

This clone has only a few counts. This chain connects TRBV27 to TRBJ1-6; D call uncertain. V was trimmed by 8 bases and J by 7 bases, leaving 12 bases between them. This CDR3 has 13 residues. Germline V lookup: CDR1 MNHEY, CDR2 SMNVEV (reference sequence). Here the CDR3 DNA reads TGTGCCAGCTCCCGGGGTGTGAATTCACCCCTCCACTTT. It is translated as CASSRGVNSPLHF.

V and J are TRBV4-3 and TRBJ1-1, with D possibly matching TRBD1 (5 bases). CDR1 and CDR2 from the germline V gene are LGHNA and YSLEER. Trimming stripped 1 base from V and 1 base from J, with 10 bases between. This CDR3 contains 15 residues. The CDR3 nucleotides read TGCGCCAGCAGCCAAGGGACACTCGGGAACACTGAAGCTTTCTTT. This gives the protein CASSQGTLGNTEAFF.

CDR3 region: CASTLGLGEQFF. The CDR3 DNA reads TGTGCCAGCACCCTGGGGCTGGGGGAGCAGTTCTTC. The V and J genes are TRBV28 and TRBJ2-1; D is perhaps TRBD1 (5 bases). V was shortened by 7 bases and J by 10 bases, with 14 bases between the two germline ends. Germline V CDR1 and CDR2: MDHEN, SYDVKM. This CDR3 is built from 12 residues.